This TCR beta chain was sequenced for a study of regulatory T cells in long-lasting Graves disease. This clonotype was observed many times. CDR1 SGHTA and CDR2 FQGNSA come from the germline V gene. The ends were cut back, 3 bases at V and 6 bases at J, with 7 bases in the middle. The CDR3 consists of 12 residues. To make TCR beta libraries, researchers used iRepertoire HTBI primers and Arm-PCR of CDR3 regions. TCRdb reprocessed the multiplex PCR reads via MiXCR and lists one record per CDR3 protein. The top ten hold about 25% of the sample, which has 400,000 to 550,000 distinct CDR3 sequences, over 15% seen once. The time point is: newly diagnosed GD, antithyroid drugs for less than 3 months. From PBMCs, RNA was extracted and then used to make the TCR library. These data were also filed under a second study, of T cells in Graves' hyperthyroidism and ophthalmopathy. According to that study: Investigators excluded patients with uncontrolled infection, other autoimmune disease, pregnancy or lactation.

This clonotype was sampled from a woman between 18 and 30 years old with Graves disease. V is TRBV7-2 and J is TRBJ2-3; D is undetermined. The material was peripheral blood mononuclear cells (PBMCs), obtained at new diagnosis, from a patient treated with antithyroid drugs. The CDR3 nucleotides are TGTGCCAGCAGCTTGGTGCGGGATACGCAGTATTTT. As protein: CASSLVRDTQYF.